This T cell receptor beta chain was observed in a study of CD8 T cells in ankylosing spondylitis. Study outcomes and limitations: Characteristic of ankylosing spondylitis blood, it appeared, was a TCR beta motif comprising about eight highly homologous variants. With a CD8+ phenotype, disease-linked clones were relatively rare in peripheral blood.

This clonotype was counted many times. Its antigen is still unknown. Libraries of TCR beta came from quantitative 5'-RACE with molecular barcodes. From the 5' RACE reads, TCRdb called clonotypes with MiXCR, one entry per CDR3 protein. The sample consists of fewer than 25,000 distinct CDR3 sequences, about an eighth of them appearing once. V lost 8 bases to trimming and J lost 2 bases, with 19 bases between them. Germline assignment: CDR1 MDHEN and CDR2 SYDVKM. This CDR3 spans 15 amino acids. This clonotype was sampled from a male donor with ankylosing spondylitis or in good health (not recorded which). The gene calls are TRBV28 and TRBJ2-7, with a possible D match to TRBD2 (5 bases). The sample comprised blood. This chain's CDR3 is CASGGKWAEPYEQYF. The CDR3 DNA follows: TGTGCCAGCGGAGGAAAATGGGCAGAACCCTACGAGCAGTACTTC.